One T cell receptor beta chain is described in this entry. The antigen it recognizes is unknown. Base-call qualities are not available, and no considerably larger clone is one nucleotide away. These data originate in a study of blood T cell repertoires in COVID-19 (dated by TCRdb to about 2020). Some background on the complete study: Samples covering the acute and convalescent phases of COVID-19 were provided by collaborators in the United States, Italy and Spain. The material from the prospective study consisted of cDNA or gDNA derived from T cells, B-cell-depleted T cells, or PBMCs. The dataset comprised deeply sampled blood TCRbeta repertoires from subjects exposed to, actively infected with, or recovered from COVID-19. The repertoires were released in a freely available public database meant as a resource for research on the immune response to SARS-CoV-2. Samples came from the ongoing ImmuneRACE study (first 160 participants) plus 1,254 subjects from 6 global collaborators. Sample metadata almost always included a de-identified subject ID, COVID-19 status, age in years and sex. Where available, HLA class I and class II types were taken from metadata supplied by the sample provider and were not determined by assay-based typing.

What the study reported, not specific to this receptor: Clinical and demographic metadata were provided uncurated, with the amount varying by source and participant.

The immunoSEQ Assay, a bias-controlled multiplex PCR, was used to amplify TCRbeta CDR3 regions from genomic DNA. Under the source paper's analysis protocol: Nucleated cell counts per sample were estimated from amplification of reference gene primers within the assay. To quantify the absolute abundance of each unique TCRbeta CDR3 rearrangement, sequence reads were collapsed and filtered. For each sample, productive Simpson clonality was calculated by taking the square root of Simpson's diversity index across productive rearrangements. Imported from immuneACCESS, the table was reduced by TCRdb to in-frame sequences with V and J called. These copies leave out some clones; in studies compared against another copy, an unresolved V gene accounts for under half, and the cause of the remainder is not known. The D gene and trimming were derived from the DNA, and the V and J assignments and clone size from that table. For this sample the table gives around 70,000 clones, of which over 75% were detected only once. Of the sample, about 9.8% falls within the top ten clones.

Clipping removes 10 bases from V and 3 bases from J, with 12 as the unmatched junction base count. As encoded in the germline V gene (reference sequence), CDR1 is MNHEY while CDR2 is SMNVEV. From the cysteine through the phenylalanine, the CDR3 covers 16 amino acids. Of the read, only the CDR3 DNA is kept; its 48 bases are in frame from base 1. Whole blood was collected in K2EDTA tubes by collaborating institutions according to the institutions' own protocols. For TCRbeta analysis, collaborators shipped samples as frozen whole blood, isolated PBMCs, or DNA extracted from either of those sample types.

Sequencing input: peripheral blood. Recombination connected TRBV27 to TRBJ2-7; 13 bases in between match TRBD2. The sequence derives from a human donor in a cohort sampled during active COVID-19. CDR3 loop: CATKRTSGSTVYEQYF. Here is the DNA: TGTGCCACCAAAAGGACTAGCGGGAGTACTGTCTACGAGCAGTACTTC.